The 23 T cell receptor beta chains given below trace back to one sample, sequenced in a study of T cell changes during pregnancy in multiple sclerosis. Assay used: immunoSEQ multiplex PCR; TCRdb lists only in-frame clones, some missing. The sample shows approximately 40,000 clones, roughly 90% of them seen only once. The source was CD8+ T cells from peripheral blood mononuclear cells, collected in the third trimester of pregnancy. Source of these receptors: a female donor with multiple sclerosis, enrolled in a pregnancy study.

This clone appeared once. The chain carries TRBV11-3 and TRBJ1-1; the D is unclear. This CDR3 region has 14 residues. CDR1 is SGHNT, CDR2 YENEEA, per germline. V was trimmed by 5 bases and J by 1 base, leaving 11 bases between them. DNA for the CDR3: TGTGCCAGCAGCCCGACTCACGGGAACACTGAAGCTTTCTTT. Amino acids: CASSPTHGNTEAFF.

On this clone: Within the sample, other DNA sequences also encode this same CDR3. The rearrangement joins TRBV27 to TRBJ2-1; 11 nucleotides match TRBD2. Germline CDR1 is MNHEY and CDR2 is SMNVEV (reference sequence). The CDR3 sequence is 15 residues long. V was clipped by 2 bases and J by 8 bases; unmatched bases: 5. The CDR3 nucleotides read TGTGCCAGCAGTTTAACAGGGACTAGCGGTCATGAGCAGTTCTTC. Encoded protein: CASSLTGTSGHEQFF.

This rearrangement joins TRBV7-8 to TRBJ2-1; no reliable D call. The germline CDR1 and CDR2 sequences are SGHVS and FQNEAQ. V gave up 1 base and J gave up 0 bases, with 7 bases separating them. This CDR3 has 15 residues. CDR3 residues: CASSLVVSSYNEQFF. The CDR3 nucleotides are TGTGCCAGCAGCTTAGTGGTGAGCTCCTACAATGAGCAGTTCTTC.

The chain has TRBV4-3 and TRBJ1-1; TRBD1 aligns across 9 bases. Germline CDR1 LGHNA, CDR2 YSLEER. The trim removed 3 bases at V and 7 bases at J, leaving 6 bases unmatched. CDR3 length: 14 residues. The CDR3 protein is CASSHRTGEGEAFF. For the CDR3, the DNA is TGCGCCAGCAGCCACAGGACAGGGGAAGGTGAAGCTTTCTTT.

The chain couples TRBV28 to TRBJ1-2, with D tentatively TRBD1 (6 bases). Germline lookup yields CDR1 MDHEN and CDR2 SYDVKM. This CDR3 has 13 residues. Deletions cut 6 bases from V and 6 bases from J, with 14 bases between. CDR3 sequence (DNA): TGTGCCAGCAGATCCAGGGGAGAGGATGGCTACACCTTC. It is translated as CASRSRGEDGYTF.

The DNA of the CDR3 is TGTGCCAGCGCCTTAGCGGGCGTAAACAATGAGCAGTTCTTC. Encoded protein: CASALAGVNNEQFF. The chain is built from TRBV27 and TRBJ2-1; 7 nucleotides match TRBD2. CDR3 size: 14 residues. Per the germline V gene, CDR1 is MNHEY and CDR2 is SMNVEV (reference sequence). The V segment lost 8 bases and the J segment 5 bases; nucleotides outside the gene matches: 9.

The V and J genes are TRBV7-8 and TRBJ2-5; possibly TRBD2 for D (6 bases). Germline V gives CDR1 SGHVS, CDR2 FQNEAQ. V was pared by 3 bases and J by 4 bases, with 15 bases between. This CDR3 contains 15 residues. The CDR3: CASSLFSGLGETQYF. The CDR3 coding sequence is TGTGCCAGCAGCTTGTTTAGCGGTCTGGGAGAGACCCAGTACTTC.

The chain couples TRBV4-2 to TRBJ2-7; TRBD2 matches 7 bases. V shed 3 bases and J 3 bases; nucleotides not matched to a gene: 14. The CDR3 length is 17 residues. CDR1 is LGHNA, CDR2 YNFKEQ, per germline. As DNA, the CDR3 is TGTGCCAGCAGCCACTTCGTTGCGGGAGTAAAGAACTACGAGCAGTACTTC. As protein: CASSHFVAGVKNYEQYF.

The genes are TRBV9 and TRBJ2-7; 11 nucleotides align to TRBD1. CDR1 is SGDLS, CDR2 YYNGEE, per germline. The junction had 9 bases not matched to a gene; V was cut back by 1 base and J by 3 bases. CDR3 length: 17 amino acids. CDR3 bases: TGTGCCAGCAGCGTAACTGCCAGGACAGGGGGCGTCTACGAGCAGTACTTC. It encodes CASSVTARTGGVYEQYF.

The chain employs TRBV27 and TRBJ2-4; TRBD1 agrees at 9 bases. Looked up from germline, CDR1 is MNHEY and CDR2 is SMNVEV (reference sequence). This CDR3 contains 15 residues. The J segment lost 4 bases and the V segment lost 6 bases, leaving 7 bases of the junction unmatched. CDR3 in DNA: TGTGCCAGCAGCCGGGACAGGGACACAAAAAACATTCAGTACTTC. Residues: CASSRDRDTKNIQYF.

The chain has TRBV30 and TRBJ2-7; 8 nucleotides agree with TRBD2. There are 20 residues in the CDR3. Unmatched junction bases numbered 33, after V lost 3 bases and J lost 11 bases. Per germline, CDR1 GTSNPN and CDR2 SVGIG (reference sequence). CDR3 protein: CAWRLRGGSRPAGAVLLEYF. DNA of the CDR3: TGTGCCTGGAGGCTCCGGGGGGGCTCTCGGCCGGCGGGAGCCGTTCTTCTGGAGTACTTC.

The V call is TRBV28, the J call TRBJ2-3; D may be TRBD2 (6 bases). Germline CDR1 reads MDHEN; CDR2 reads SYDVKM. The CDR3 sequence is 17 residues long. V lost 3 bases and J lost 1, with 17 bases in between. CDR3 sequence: CASSFRLREFGTDTQYF. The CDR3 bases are TGTGCCAGCAGTTTTCGTTTACGGGAGTTTGGCACAGATACGCAGTATTTT.

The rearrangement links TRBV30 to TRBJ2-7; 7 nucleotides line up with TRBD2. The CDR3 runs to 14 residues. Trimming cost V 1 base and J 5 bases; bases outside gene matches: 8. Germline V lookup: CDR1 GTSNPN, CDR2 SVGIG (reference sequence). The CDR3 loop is CAWSGRREINEQYF. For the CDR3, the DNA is TGTGCCTGGAGTGGGCGGCGGGAGATCAACGAGCAGTACTTC. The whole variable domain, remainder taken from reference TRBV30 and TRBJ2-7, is SQTIHQWPATLVQPVGSPLSLECTVEGTSNPNLYWYRQAAGRGLQLLFYSVGIGQISSEVPQNLSASRPQDRQFILSSKKLLLSDSGFYLCAWSGRREINEQYFGPGTRLTVT.

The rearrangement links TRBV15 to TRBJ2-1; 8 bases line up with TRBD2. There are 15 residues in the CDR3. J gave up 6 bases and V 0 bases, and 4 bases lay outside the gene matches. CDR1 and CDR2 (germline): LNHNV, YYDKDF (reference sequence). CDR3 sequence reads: CATSRDREGLNEQFF. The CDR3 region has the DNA TGTGCCACCAGCAGAGATCGGGAGGGCCTCAATGAGCAGTTCTTC.

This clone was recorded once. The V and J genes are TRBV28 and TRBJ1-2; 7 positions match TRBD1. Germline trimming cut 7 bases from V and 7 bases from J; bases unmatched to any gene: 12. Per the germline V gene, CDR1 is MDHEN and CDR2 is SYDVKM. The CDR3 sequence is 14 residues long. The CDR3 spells CASILTGTRGGYTF. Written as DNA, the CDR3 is TGTGCCAGCATCCTGACAGGGACGAGAGGTGGCTACACCTTC.

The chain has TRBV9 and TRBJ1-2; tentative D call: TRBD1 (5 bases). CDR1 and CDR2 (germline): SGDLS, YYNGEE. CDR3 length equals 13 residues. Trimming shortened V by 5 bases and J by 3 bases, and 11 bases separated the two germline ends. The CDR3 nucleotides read TGTGCCAGCAGAGGAGGGGTCGACTATGGCTACACCTTC. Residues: CASRGGVDYGYTF.

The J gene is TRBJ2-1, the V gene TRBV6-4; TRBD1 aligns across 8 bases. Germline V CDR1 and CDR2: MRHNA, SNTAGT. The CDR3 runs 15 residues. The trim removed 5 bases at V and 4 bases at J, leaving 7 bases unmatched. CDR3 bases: TGTGCCAGCAGTCCACAGGGGGGAGAATACAATGAGCAGTTCTTC. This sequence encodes CASSPQGGEYNEQFF.

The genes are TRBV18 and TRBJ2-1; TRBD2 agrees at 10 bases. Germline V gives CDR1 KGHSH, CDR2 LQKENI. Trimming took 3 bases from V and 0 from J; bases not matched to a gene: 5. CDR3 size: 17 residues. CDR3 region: CASSPWTSGPSYNEQFF. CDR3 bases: TGTGCCAGCTCACCGTGGACTAGCGGCCCCTCCTACAATGAGCAGTTCTTC.

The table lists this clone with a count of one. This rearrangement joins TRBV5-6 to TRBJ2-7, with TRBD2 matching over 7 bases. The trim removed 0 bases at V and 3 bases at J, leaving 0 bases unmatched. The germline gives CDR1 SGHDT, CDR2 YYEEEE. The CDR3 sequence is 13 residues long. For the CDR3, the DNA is TGTGCCAGCAGCTTGGCTAGCGGCTACGAGCAGTACTTC. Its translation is CASSLASGYEQYF.

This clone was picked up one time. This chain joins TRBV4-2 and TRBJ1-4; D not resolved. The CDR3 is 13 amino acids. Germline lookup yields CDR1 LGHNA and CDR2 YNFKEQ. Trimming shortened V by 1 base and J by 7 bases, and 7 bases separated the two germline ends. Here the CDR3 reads CASSQGPLEKLFF. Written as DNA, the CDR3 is TGTGCCAGCAGCCAAGGGCCGCTTGAAAAACTGTTTTTT.

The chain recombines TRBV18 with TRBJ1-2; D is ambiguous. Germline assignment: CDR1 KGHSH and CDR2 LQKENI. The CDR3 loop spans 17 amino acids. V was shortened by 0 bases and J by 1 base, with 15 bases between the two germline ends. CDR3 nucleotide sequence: TGTGCCAGCTCACCACCGGGAGCGGGTCAATTTAACTATGGCTACACCTTC. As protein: CASSPPGAGQFNYGYTF.

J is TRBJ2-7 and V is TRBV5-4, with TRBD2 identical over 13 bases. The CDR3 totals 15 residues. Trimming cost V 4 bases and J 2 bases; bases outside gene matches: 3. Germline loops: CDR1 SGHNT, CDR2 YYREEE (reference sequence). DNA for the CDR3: TGTGCCAGCAGCGGGGGACTAGCGGGGACCTACGAGCAGTACTTC. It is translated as CASSGGLAGTYEQYF.

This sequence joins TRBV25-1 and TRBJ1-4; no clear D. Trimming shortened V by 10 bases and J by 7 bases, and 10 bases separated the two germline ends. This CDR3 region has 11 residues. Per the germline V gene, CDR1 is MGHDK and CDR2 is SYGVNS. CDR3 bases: TGTGCCACCCTCAGTGGTGAAAAACTGTTTTTT. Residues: CATLSGEKLFF.